Listed below are T cell receptor beta chains from one sample, sequenced in a study of cytomegalovirus exposure and HLA in healthy donors. Assay: immunoSEQ multiplex PCR; the TCRdb copy retains only in-frame clones and omits some. In the table there are 100,000 to 150,000 clones, about three quarters of which are singletons. Specimen: PBMCs. These receptors all stem from a woman aged 18-30 years in good health and CMV-seronegative. The CDR3 runs from the conserved cysteine through the conserved F or W. D genes are given only for firm matches. Only some rows state a clone size, as once, few, many or a class for expanded clones.

V	size	J	D	CDR3	DNA
TRBV28	once	TRBJ2-7	NA	CASSSLQGQYF	TGTGCCAGCAGCTCACTACAGGGGCAGTACTTC
TRBV6-5	NA	TRBJ2-3	TRBD2	CASSYSGLAKADTQYF	TGTGCCAGCAGTTACTCGGGACTAGCGAAGGCAGATACGCAGTATTTT
TRBV5-1	NA	TRBJ2-4	TRBD2	CASSLISTSGRPGIQYF	TGCGCCAGCAGCTTGATCTCGACTAGCGGGAGGCCGGGCATTCAGTACTTC
TRBV6-5	NA	TRBJ2-1	TRBD2	CASGTSGRLNEQFF	TGTGCCAGTGGGACTAGCGGGAGATTAAATGAGCAGTTCTTC
TRBV30	NA	TRBJ2-5	TRBD2	CAWSEGLARETQYF	TGTGCCTGGAGTGAGGGACTAGCGAGGGAGACCCAGTACTTC
TRBV5-1	NA	TRBJ2-7	TRBD2	CASTSAGGLHEQYF	TGCGCCAGCACTTCGGCGGGAGGGCTTCACGAGCAGTACTTC
TRBV6-4	NA	TRBJ2-1	TRBD2	CASSRTSGSAYNEQFF	TGTGCCAGCAGTAGAACTAGCGGGAGCGCCTACAATGAGCAGTTCTTC
TRBV2	NA	TRBJ2-1	TRBD2	CASSLLAGGNEQFF	TGTGCCAGCAGTCTACTAGCGGGAGGAAATGAGCAGTTCTTC
TRBV4-2	NA	TRBJ1-2	TRBD1	CASSQIPQGQSGYTF	TGTGCCAGCAGCCAAATTCCCCAGGGACAGTCTGGCTACACCTTC
TRBV15	NA	TRBJ1-1	NA	CATSRSPQMRDTEAFF	TGTGCCACCAGCAGGAGCCCTCAGATGCGGGACACTGAAGCTTTCTTT